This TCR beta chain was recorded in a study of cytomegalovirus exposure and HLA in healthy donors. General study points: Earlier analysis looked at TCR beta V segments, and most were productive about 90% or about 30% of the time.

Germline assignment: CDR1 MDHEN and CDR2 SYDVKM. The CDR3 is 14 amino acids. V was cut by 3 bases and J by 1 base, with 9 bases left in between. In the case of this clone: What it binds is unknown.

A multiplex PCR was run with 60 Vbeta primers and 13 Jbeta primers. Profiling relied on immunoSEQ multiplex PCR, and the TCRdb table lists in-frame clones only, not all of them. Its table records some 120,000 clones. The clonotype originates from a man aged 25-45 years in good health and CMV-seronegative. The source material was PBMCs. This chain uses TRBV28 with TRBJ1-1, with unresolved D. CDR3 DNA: TGTGCCAGCAGTTTGTACGGGTGGAACACTGAAGCTTTCTTT. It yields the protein CASSLYGWNTEAFF.